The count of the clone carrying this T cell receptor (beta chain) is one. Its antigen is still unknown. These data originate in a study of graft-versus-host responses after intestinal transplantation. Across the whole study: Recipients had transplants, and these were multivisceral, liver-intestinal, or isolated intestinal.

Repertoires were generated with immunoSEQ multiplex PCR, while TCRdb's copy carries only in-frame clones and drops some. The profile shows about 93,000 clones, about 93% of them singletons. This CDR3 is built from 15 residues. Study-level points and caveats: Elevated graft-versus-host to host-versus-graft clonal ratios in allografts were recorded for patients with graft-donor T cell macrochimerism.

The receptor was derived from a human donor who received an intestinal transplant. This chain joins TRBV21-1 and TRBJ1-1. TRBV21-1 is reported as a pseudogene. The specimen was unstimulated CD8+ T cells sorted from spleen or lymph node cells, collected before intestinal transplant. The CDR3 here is CASSKGGNTGTEAFF. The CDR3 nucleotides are TGTGCCAGCAGCAAAGGTGGAAACACGGGCACTGAAGCTTTCTTT.